The sequence of this T cell receptor (beta chain) was determined in a study of siplizumab effects on memory and regulatory T cells (dated by TCRdb to about 2019). About the study as a whole: The study examined how the anti-CD2 antibody siplizumab affects alloreactive T-cell subsets in allogeneic mixed lymphocyte reactions built from human PBMCs.

Details on this clone: The target of this receptor is not known. Base qualities are not at hand, and no much larger clone is one base apart.

Sorted unstimulated T cells and proliferating T cells recovered from mixed lymphocyte reactions were subjected to TCRbeta CDR3 sequencing. Fresh whole blood from 9 to 10 HLA-typed healthy donors served as the source for isolating PBMCs. Unstimulated CD4+ regulatory T cells were FACS-sorted to map the origin of alloreactive clones. Beyond this particular receptor, the publication reports: In reactions with siplizumab, an average of approximately 69% of mappable alloreactive CD4+ clones were Treg-derived, compared with roughly 26% in control reactions. Siplizumab significantly lowered the cumulative frequency of alloreactive sequences that could be traced to unstimulated CD4+ memory T cells. No functional confirmation was obtained for the suppressive function of proliferating Tregs from siplizumab cultures. Because sequences at frequencies below about 10^-5 were poorly captured, only a minor fraction of alloreactive clones could be mapped back to unstimulated subsets. Greater diversity appeared to be present in unstimulated naive T cells than in memory T cells, and a substantial contribution to the alloresponse seemed to be made by naive cells. About 75-97% of proliferating CD4+ or CD8+ clones could not be given a naive or memory phenotype.

There are 12 amino acids in the CDR3, from cysteine to phenylalanine inclusive. Here the CDR3 DNA is all that survives: 36 bases in frame from base 1. The CDR1 and CDR2 encoded by the germline V gene are MGHDK and SYGVNS. Trimming takes 3 bases from V and 8 bases from J, and the germline ends sit 8 bases apart. Library method: the immunoSEQ multiplex PCR assay. Each sample had around 92,000 TCR templates assayed by the deep sequencing platform. Genomic DNA extracted from sorted T cells was the material used for TCRbeta CDR3 sequencing. In the source study's methods: The R programming language was used for clonal analysis of TCRbeta CDR3 data. Alloreactive CD4+ and CD8+ clones were defined by comparing unstimulated samples with post-reaction CFSE-low samples. Regulatory or non-regulatory origin was assigned to alloreactive CD4+ clones by matching of sequences to sorted unstimulated Treg and non-Treg repertoires. Sourced from immuneACCESS, this table was stored by TCRdb with only in-frame sequences that have V and J called. A share of the clones is absent; for the studies checked, an unresolved V gene accounts for under half, and the remainder has no known explanation. V and J calls and clone size follow that table, whereas D and trimming were derived from the DNA. The sample yields about 100,000 clones; roughly 92% were counted once. Around 0.6% of the sample goes to the ten largest clones.

The specimen sequenced was Tregs sorted from blood. This sequence uses TRBV25-1 and TRBJ2-1, with the D assignment possibly TRBD1 or TRBD2, given 5 matching bases for each. The clonotype was recovered from a human donor in good health. The CDR3 sequence is CASSERGYEQFF. The base sequence is TGTGCCAGCAGTGAGAGGGGCTATGAGCAGTTCTTC.